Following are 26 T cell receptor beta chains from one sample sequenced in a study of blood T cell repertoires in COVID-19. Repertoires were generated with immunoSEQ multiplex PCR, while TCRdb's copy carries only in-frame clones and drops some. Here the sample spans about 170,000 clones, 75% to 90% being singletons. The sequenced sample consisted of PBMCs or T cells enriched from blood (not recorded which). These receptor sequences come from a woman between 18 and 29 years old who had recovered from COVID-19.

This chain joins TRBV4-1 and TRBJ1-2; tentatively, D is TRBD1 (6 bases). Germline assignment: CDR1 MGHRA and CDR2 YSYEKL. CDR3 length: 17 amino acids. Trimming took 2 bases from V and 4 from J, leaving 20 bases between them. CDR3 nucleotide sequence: TGCGCCAGCAGCCAATCTGGGCACAGGGCCGAGGGCTATGGCTACACCTTC. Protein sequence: CASSQSGHRAEGYGYTF.

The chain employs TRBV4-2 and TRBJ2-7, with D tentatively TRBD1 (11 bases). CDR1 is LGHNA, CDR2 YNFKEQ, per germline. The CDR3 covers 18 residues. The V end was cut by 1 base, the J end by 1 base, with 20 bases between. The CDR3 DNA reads TGTGCCAGCAGCCAAGTAACTAGCGGGACAGGGGGGTCCTACGAGCAGTACTTC. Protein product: CASSQVTSGTGGSYEQYF.

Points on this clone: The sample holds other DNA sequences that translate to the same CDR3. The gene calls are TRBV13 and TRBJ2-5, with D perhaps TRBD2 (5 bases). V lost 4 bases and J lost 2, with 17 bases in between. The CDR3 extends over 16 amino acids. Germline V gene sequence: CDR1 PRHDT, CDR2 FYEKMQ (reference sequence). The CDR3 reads CASSSRLVGEQETQYF. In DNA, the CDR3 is TGTGCCAGCAGCTCGCGATTGGTGGGAGAGCAAGAGACCCAGTACTTC.

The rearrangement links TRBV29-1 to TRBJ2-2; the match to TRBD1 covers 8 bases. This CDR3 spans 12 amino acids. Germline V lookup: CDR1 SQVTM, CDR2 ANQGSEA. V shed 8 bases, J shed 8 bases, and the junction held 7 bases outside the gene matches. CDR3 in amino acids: CSTRTGLGELFF. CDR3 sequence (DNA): TGCAGCACCAGGACAGGGTTGGGGGAGCTGTTTTTT.

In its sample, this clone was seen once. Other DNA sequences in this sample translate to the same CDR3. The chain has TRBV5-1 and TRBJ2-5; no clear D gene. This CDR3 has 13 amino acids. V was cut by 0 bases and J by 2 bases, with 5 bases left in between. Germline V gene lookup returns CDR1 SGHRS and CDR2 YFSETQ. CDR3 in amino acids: CASSLGPQETQYF. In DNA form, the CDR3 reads TGCGCCAGCAGCTTGGGGCCTCAAGAGACCCAGTACTTC.

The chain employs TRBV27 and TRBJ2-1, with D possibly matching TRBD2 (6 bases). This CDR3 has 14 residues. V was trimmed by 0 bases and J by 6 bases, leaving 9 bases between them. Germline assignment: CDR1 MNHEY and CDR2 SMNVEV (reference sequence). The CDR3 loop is CASSLSGRANEQFF. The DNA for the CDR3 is TGTGCCAGCAGTTTATCCGGGAGAGCCAATGAGCAGTTCTTC.

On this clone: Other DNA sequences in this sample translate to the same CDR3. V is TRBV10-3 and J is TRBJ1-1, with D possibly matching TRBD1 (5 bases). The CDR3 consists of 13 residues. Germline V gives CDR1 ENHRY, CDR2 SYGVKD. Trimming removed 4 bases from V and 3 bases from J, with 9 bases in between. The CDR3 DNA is TGTGCCATCAGTGGTACAGGAGACACTGAAGCTTTCTTT. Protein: CAISGTGDTEAFF.

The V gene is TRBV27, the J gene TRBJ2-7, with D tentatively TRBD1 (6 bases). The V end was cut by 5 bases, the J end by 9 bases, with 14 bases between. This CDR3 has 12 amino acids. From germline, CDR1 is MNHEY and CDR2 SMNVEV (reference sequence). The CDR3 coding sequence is TGTGCCAGCAGTCGGAGCTCAGGGGCGCAGTACTTC. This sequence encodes CASSRSSGAQYF.

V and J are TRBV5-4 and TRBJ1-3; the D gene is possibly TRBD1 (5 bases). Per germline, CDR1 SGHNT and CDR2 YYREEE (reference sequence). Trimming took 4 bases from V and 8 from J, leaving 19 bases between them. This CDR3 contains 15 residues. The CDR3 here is CASSGEGYLRDTIYF. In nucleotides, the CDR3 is TGTGCCAGCAGCGGGGAGGGGTACCTACGAGACACCATATATTTT.

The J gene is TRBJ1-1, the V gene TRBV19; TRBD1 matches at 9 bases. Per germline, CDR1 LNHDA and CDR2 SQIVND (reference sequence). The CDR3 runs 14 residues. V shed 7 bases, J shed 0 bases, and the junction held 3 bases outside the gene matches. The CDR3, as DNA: TGTGCCAGTAAACAGGGGGCCATGAACACTGAAGCTTTCTTT. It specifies CASKQGAMNTEAFF.

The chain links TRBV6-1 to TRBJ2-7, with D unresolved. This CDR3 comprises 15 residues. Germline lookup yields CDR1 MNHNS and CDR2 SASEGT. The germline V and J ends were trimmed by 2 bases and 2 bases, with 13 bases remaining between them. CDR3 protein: CASSESPGYAYEQYF. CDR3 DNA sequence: TGTGCCAGCAGTGAAAGCCCAGGATATGCCTACGAGCAGTACTTC.

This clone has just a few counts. Here the CDR3 reads CASSLGTGGGNTIYF. CDR3 nucleotide sequence: TGCGCCAGCAGCCTAGGGACAGGGGGTGGAAACACCATATATTTT. The rearrangement links TRBV4-1 to TRBJ1-3; 11 bases fit TRBD1. Germline CDR1 and CDR2: MGHRA and YSYEKL. Trimming took 4 bases from V and 3 from J; bases not matched to a gene: 2. The CDR3 totals 15 residues.

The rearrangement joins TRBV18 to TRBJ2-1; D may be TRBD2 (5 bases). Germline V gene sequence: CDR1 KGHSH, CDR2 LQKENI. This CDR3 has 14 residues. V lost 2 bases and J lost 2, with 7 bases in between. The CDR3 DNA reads TGTGCCAGCTCACCAAGCGGTACCTACAATGAGCAGTTCTTC. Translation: CASSPSGTYNEQFF.

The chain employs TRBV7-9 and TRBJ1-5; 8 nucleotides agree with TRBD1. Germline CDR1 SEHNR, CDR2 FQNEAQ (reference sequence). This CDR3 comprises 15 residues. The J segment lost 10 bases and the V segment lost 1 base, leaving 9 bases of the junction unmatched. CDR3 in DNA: TGTGCCAGCAGCTTAGGGGGACAGGCCTTTGAACCCCAGCATTTT. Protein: CASSLGGQAFEPQHF.

In nucleotides, the CDR3 is TGTGCCACCAGTGAAGTAGCGGGAGGACGCACCGGGGAGCTGTTTTTT. Its protein is CATSEVAGGRTGELFF. The rearrangement joins TRBV24-1 to TRBJ2-2, with TRBD2 matching 10 bases. The CDR3 is 16 residues long. Trimming removed 4 bases from V and 4 bases from J; junction bases left unmatched: 5. In germline, CDR1 is KGHDR, CDR2 SFDVKD.

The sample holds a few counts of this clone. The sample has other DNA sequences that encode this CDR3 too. CDR3: CASSWTGGPTGELFF. CDR3 DNA sequence: TGTGCCAGCAGCTGGACAGGGGGTCCCACCGGGGAGCTGTTTTTT. The rearrangement links TRBV7-9 to TRBJ2-2; TRBD1 matches at 10 bases. With V trimmed by 4 bases and J by 4 bases, 3 bases remained unmatched. Germline values: CDR1 SEHNR, CDR2 FQNEAQ (reference sequence). CDR3 length equals 15 residues.

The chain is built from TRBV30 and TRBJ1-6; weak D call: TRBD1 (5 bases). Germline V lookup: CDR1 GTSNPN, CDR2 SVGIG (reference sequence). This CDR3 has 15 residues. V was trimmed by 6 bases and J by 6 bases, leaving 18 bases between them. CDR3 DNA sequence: TGTGCCTGCTCCGGGGGTGGGGGAAGTAATTCACCCCTCCACTTT. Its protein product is CACSGGGGSNSPLHF. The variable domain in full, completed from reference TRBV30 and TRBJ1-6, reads SQTIHQWPATLVQPVGSPLSLECTVEGTSNPNLYWYRQAAGRGLQLLFYSVGIGQISSEVPQNLSASRPQDRQFILSSKKLLLSDSGFYLCACSGGGGSNSPLHFGNGTRLTVT.

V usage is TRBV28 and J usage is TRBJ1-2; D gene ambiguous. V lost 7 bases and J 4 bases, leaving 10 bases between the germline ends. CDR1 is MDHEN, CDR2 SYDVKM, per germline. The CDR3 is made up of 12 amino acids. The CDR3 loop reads CASTRTVYGYTF. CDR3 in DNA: TGTGCCAGCACGCGAACAGTCTATGGCTACACCTTC.

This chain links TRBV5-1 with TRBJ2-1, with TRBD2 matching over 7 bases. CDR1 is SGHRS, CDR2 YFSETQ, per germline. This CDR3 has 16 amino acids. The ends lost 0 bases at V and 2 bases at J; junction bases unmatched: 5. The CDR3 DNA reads TGCGCCAGCAGCTTGGAGGCGGGAGAGACCTACAATGAGCAGTTCTTC. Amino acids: CASSLEAGETYNEQFF.

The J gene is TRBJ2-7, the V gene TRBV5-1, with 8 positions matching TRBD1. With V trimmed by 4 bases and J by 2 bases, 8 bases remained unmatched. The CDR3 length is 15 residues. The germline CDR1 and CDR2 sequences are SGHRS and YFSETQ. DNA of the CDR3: TGCGCCAGCAGCACAGACAGGGGAGGTCCCTACGAGCAGTACTTC. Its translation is CASSTDRGGPYEQYF. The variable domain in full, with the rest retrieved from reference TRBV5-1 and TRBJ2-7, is KAGVTQTPRYLIKTRGQQVTLSCSPISGHRSVSWYQQTPGQGLQFLFEYFSETQRNKGNFPGRFSGRQFSNSRSEMNVSTLELGDSALYLCASSTDRGGPYEQYFGPGTRLTVT.

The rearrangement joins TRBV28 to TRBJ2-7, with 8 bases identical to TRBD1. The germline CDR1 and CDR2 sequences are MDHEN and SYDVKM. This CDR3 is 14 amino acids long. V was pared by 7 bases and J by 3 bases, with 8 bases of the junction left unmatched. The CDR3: CASTPTGDFYEQYF. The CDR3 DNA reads TGTGCCAGCACCCCGACAGGGGACTTCTACGAGCAGTACTTC. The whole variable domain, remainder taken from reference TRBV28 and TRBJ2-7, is DVKVTQSSRYLVKRTGEKVFLECVQDMDHENMFWYRQDPGLGLRLIYFSYDVKMKEKGDIPEGYSVSREKKERFSLILESASTNQTSMYLCASTPTGDFYEQYFGPGTRLTVT.

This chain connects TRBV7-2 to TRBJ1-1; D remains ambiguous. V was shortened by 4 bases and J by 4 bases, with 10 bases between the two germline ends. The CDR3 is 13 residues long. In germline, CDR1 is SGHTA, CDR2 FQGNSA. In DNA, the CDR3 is TGTGCCAGCAGCTCGAAACGGGGCACTGAAGCTTTCTTT. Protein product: CASSSKRGTEAFF.

CDR3 DNA: TGTGCCAGCAGCCCTAGCATACCAGATACGCAGTATTTT. Translated: CASSPSIPDTQYF. The chain recombines TRBV11-3 with TRBJ2-3; D might be TRBD2 (5 bases). This CDR3 has 13 amino acids. Germline lookup yields CDR1 SGHNT and CDR2 YENEEA. V gave up 5 bases and J gave up 4 bases, with 10 bases separating them.

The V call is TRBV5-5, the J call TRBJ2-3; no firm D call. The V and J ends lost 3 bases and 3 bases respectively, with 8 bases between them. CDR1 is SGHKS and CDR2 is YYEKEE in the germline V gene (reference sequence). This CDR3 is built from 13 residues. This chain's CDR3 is CASSWRGTDTQYF. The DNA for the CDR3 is TGTGCCAGCAGCTGGCGAGGTACAGATACGCAGTATTTT.

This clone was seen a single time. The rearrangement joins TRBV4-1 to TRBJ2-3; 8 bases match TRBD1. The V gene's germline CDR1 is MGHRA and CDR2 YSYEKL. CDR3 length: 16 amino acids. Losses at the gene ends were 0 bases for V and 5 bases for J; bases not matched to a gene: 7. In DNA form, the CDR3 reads TGCGCCAGCAGCCAAGAATGGCAGGGGGCGAGAGATACGCAGTATTTT. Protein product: CASSQEWQGARDTQYF.

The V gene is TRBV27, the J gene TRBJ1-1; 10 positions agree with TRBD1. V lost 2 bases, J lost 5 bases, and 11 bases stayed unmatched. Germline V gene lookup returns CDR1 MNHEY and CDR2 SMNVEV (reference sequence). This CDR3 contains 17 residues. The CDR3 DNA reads TGTGCCAGCAGTTTAAGAGGGACAGGGGCCCTGAGAACTGAAGCTTTCTTT. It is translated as CASSLRGTGALRTEAFF.